This record looks at one T cell receptor (beta chain) sequence and its context. Its antigen is as yet unknown. This record comes from a study of T cell responses to AZD1222 COVID-19 vaccine. Whether given at about 4 or about 12 weeks, second doses were pooled. The table came from immunoSEQ multiplex PCR; TCRdb's copy has only in-frame clones and leaves some out. This sample has 200,000 or so clones, with roughly 92% found just once. Germline CDR1 SGHRS, CDR2 YFSETQ. This CDR3 is built from 15 residues. V lost 4 bases to trimming and J lost 3 bases; unmatched junction nucleotides: 5. Regarding the study as a whole: Spike-specific TCR breadth rose after two AZD1222 doses, and depth rose as well. CD4 TCRs covered the whole spike, strongest at regions 160-218 and 743-854. Donors were chiefly white British, with a greater number of females, and clonal diversity was perhaps underestimated.

The chain combines TRBV5-1 with TRBJ1-5, with TRBD1 identical over 9 bases. Here the sequenced sample was peripheral blood, taken 28 days after the second AZD1222 dose. The TCR comes from an adult who received the AZD1222 COVID-19 vaccine. DNA of the CDR3: TGCGCCAGCAGCCCGGGACAGGGAAACAATCAGCCCCAGCATTTT. Encoded protein: CASSPGQGNNQPQHF.